These 15 T cell receptor beta chains were sequenced from one sample in a study of Ad26.COV2.S vaccination and SARS-CoV-2 variants. The assay was immunoSEQ multiplex PCR, and TCRdb's table has in-frame clones only and misses some. The table includes 400,000 to 500,000 clones, around 87% detected once. The treatment is: roughly 18 received Ad26.COV2.S at low or high dose, single or two shots; about 5 received placebo; per-sample allocation not given. The study sampled participants on day 63 after the first vaccine or placebo injection. The sequences come from peripheral blood, collected in a trial of Ad26.COV2.S vaccine versus placebo. These receptors all stem from a person between 18 and 65 years old who received the Ad26.COV2.S COVID-19 vaccine or a placebo.

This clone was found once. CDR3: CASSLIGTEHTEAFF. The CDR3 DNA follows: TGTGCCAGCAGCTTAATCGGGACCGAACACACTGAAGCTTTCTTT. The chain uses TRBV7-9 and TRBJ1-1; possible D gene TRBD1, 5 bases. Trimming removed 2 bases from V and 3 bases from J, with 13 bases in between. The CDR3 is 15 amino acids. CDR1 SEHNR and CDR2 FQNEAQ come from the germline V gene (reference sequence).

The J gene is TRBJ2-2, the V gene TRBV29-1; D not resolved. The V end lost 6 bases, the J end lost 2 bases, and 7 bases lay between the germline ends. CDR3 length: 12 amino acids. CDR1 and CDR2 from the germline V gene are SQVTM and ANQGSEA. The CDR3 DNA sequence: TGCAGCGTCGCTCGCAACACCGGGGAGCTGTTTTTT. It translates to CSVARNTGELFF.

This clone was seen only once. The V call is TRBV11-2, the J call TRBJ2-1; D not certain. Trimming shortened V by 2 bases and J by 8 bases, and 10 bases separated the two germline ends. CDR1 SGHAT and CDR2 FQNNGV come from the germline V gene. CDR3 length: 13 amino acids. CDR3 bases: TGTGCCAGCAGCTTATTGGGGTTGGATGAGCAGTTCTTC. Its translation: CASSLLGLDEQFF.

The chain joins TRBV19 to TRBJ2-1, with TRBD2 matching 14 bases. This CDR3 region has 20 residues. Trimming removed 5 bases from V and 0 bases from J; junction bases left unmatched: 12. Germline V gene lookup returns CDR1 LNHDA and CDR2 SQIVND (reference sequence). The CDR3 spells CASSPLVGLAGVSSYNEQFF. The DNA for the CDR3 is TGTGCCAGTAGTCCTCTGGTGGGACTAGCGGGGGTAAGCTCCTACAATGAGCAGTTCTTC.

This sequence joins TRBV12-3 or TRBV12-4 and TRBJ2-3; 9 bases fit TRBD2. V gave up 9 bases and J gave up 3 bases; unmatched junction bases: 1. The CDR3 is 12 amino acids. CDR3 coding DNA: TGTGCCAGTGCGGGGGGGACAGATACGCAGTATTTT. It translates to CASAGGTDTQYF.

The chain is built from TRBV7-6 and TRBJ2-7, with D perhaps given as TRBD1 or TRBD2 (5 bases each). Germline CDR1 is SGHVS and CDR2 is FNYEAQ. The CDR3 has 12 amino acids. Trimming removed 6 bases from V and 5 bases from J, with 11 bases in between. The CDR3 nucleotides are TGTGCCAGCAGACTACTAGGGGACGAGCAGTACTTC. Translating it yields CASRLLGDEQYF. Full variable domain (missing parts from reference TRBV7-6 and TRBJ2-7): GAGVSQSPRYKVTKRGQDVALRCDPISGHVSLYWYRQALGQGPEFLTYFNYEAQQDKSGLPNDRFSAERPEGSISTLTIQRTEQRDSAMYRCASRLLGDEQYFGPGTRLTVT.

The chain links TRBV6-1 to TRBJ1-4, with D unresolved. The CDR3 runs 14 residues. CDR1 and CDR2 (germline): MNHNS, SASEGT. V dropped 3 bases and J dropped 0 bases, with 5 bases sitting between them. The CDR3 DNA follows: TGTGCCAGCAGTGAGCTCGCAACTAATGAAAAACTGTTTTTT. Its translation is CASSELATNEKLFF.

The V and J genes are TRBV5-4 and TRBJ1-1, with D tentatively TRBD1 (5 bases). Germline loops: CDR1 SGHNT, CDR2 YYREEE (reference sequence). Deletions cut 1 base from V and 5 bases from J, with 15 bases between. The CDR3 covers 15 residues. CDR3 loop: CASSLQAREGTEAFF. The CDR3 nucleotides are TGTGCCAGCAGCTTGCAGGCCCGGGAGGGGACTGAAGCTTTCTTT.

This clone occurred a few times. The chain carries TRBV30 and TRBJ2-5; 8 bases line up with TRBD2. J gave up 5 bases and V 7 bases, and 12 bases lay outside the gene matches. CDR1 and CDR2 (germline): GTSNPN, SVGIG (reference sequence). CDR3 length: 14 residues. The CDR3, as DNA: TGTGCCTTTGATCGGGGGGGCCTAAGGGAGACCCAGTACTTC. It codes for CAFDRGGLRETQYF.

The chain combines TRBV11-2 with TRBJ1-6; D perhaps matches TRBD1 (5 bases). CDR1 is SGHAT and CDR2 is FQNNGV in the germline V gene. There are 14 residues in the CDR3. Trimming shortened V by 3 bases and J by 5 bases, and 8 bases separated the two germline ends. The CDR3 DNA is TGTGCCAGCAGCTTTTCAGGGAATAATTCACCCCTCCACTTT. This codes for CASSFSGNNSPLHF.

The V call is TRBV7-9, the J call TRBJ2-7, with D possibly being TRBD2 (6 bases). V was cut by 0 bases and J by 3 bases, with 18 bases left in between. The germline CDR1 and CDR2 sequences are SEHNR and FQNEAQ (reference sequence). This CDR3 is 17 amino acids long. This CDR3 reads CASSLAVTRRGLYEQYF. In nucleotides, the CDR3 is TGTGCCAGCAGCTTAGCCGTTACTCGGAGGGGTCTCTACGAGCAGTACTTC.

V gene TRBV5-1 combines with J gene TRBJ1-6; D not certain. CDR1 SGHRS and CDR2 YFSETQ come from the germline V gene. V was clipped by 4 bases and J by 5 bases, with 13 bases between them. The CDR3 sequence is 15 residues long. The CDR3 loop is CASSVGPSDNSPLHF. The DNA of the CDR3 is TGCGCCAGCAGCGTGGGTCCGTCGGATAATTCACCCCTCCACTTT.

The genes are TRBV4-1 and TRBJ2-7, with TRBD1 identical over 8 bases. The germline V gene encodes CDR1 MGHRA and CDR2 YSYEKL. The CDR3 is made up of 16 amino acids. Trimming removed 1 base from V and 0 bases from J; junction bases left unmatched: 5. The CDR3: CASSQGGRGHSYEQYF. CDR3 DNA sequence: TGCGCCAGCAGCCAAGGGGGCAGGGGGCACTCCTACGAGCAGTACTTC.

The chain is built from TRBV28 and TRBJ1-2; the D gene is possibly TRBD1 (5 bases). In germline, CDR1 is MDHEN, CDR2 SYDVKM. V lost 5 bases and J lost 4, with 17 bases in between. CDR3 length equals 15 residues. This CDR3 reads CASSPGGRVTYGYTF. The CDR3 DNA sequence: TGTGCCAGCAGTCCCGGGGGGAGGGTGACCTATGGCTACACCTTC.

V and J are TRBV6-5 and TRBJ1-3; TRBD1 matches 7 bases. Germline values: CDR1 MNHEY, CDR2 SVGAGI. The CDR3 has 16 amino acids. J was trimmed by 2 bases and V by 0 bases; bases with no gene match: 4. The DNA of the CDR3 is TGTGCCAGCAGTTACTCGATAACAGGGGCTGGAAACACCATATATTTT. Translating it yields CASSYSITGAGNTIYF.